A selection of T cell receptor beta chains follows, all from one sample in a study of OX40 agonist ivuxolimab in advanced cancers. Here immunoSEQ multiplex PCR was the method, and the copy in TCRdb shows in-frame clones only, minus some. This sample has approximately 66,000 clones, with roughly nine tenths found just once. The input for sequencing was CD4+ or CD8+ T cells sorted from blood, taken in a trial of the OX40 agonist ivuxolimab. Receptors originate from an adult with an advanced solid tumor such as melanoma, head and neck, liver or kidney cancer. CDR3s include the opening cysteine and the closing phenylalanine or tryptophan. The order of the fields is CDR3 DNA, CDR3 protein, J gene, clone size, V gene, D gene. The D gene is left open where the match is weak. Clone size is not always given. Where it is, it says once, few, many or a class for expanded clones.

TGTGCCAGCAATCGGGACAGTAATTCACCCCTCCACTTT CASNRDSNSPLHF TRBJ1-6 . TRBV25-1 TRBD1
TGCGCCAGCAGCTTGCAGGGAGTGAACACTGAAGCTTTCTTT CASSLQGVNTEAFF TRBJ1-1 . TRBV5-1 .
TGCGCCAGCAGCTTGGGAGGGCCGCACCAGCCCCAGCATTTT CASSLGGPHQPQHF TRBJ1-5 . TRBV5-1 .
TGTGCCAGCAGCTTCAACAGGGCTGAGCAGTTCTTC CASSFNRAEQFF TRBJ2-1 few TRBV7-9 .
TGTGCCAGTAGCGCCGGGACAGGGAATGGTATCTCCTATAATTCACCCCTCCACTTT CASSAGTGNGISYNSPLHF TRBJ1-6 . TRBV19 TRBD1
TGTGCCAGCAGTGAAGGGACAGGGTACAATGAGCAGTTCTTC CASSEGTGYNEQFF TRBJ2-1 . TRBV2 TRBD1
TGTGCCGGCTTACAGGGAGCTGGAAACACCATATATTTT CAGLQGAGNTIYF TRBJ1-3 . TRBV7-9 .
TGCGCCAGCAGTCTTACCGGGACGGCCTCATCCTATAATTCACCCCTCCACTTT CASSLTGTASSYNSPLHF TRBJ1-6 . TRBV4-1 .
TGTGCCAGCACCACAGCGGGGGGCAAGCAGTATTTT CASTTAGGKQYF TRBJ2-3 . TRBV6-5 TRBD2
TGTGCCAGCTCACAGCCGGGACAGGGGGGCACCGGGGAGCTGTTTTTT CASSQPGQGGTGELFF TRBJ2-2 . TRBV18 TRBD1
TGCGCCAGCAGCACCGGGACTAGCGGGGGAAATGAGCAGTTCTTC CASSTGTSGGNEQFF TRBJ2-1 . TRBV5-1 TRBD2
TGTGCCAGCTCACTCAGGAACCCTAGCACAGATACGCAGTATTTT CASSLRNPSTDTQYF TRBJ2-3 . TRBV18 .
TGTGCCAGCAGCTTAGTCACAGGGGTTCGAGGTGGCTACACCTTC CASSLVTGVRGGYTF TRBJ1-2 . TRBV11-2 TRBD1
TGCGCCAGCAGCTGGACAGGGTCTAATGAAAAACTGTTTTTT CASSWTGSNEKLFF TRBJ1-4 . TRBV5-1 TRBD1
TGCGCCAGCAGCCCACTAGCGGTGAACACCGGGGAGCTGTTTTTT CASSPLAVNTGELFF TRBJ2-2 . TRBV5-1 TRBD2
TGTGCCAGCACCCCCCGATCGAACACCGGGGAGCTGTTTTTT CASTPRSNTGELFF TRBJ2-2 once TRBV6-1 .
TGTGCCAGCATGGAAGGACAGAACCCAAGGCCCCAGCATTTT CASMEGQNPRPQHF TRBJ1-5 . TRBV2 .
TGCGCCACTACGACACAGGGTACCTACGAGCAGTACTTC CATTTQGTYEQYF TRBJ2-7 . TRBV10-2 .
TGTGCCAGCAGCTCCCTCTCAGTCACCGGGGAGCTGTTTTTT CASSSLSVTGELFF TRBJ2-2 . TRBV5-5 .
TGCGCCAGCAGCTTTGAAGGACAGGGTGGAAATGGCTACACCTTC CASSFEGQGGNGYTF TRBJ1-2 . TRBV5-1 TRBD1
TGCAGCGTTTGGGACAGGAACACTGAAGCTTTCTTT CSVWDRNTEAFF TRBJ1-1 . TRBV29-1 TRBD1
TGTGCCAGCAGCTCTTCCGGACAGGGGGCTTACGAGCAGTACTTC CASSSSGQGAYEQYF TRBJ2-7 . TRBV11-2 TRBD1
TGTGCCAGTAGTCTTATCGGAGTTTATAGCAATCAGCCCCAGCATTTT CASSLIGVYSNQPQHF TRBJ1-5 few TRBV19 .
TGTGCCACCAAACGGACAGATAATTCACCCCTCCACTTT CATKRTDNSPLHF TRBJ1-6 . TRBV6-5 .
TGCGCCAGCAGCTTGGAAGTTGGAGTCCGTGGGCAGTATTTT CASSLEVGVRGQYF TRBJ2-3 . TRBV5-1 .
TGCGCCAGCAGCTTGGATCCTTATTCAGGAGTGGGGACTGAAGCTTTCTTT CASSLDPYSGVGTEAFF TRBJ1-1 once TRBV5-1 .
TGTGCCAGCAGTCCAGGGGTGGCTAACTATGGCTACACCTTC CASSPGVANYGYTF TRBJ1-2 . TRBV6-4 .
TGTGCCAGCAGTGAATCAGGGTCTATGAACACTGAAGCTTTCTTT CASSESGSMNTEAFF TRBJ1-1 few TRBV25-1 .
TGTGCCAGCTCACGAAGGGACCGACAGGGCCGCTACGAGCAGTACTTC CASSRRDRQGRYEQYF TRBJ2-7 . TRBV18 TRBD1
TGTGCCAGCAGCTTAGGGCCGGGTCCTTTGGGCACTGAAGCTTTCTTT CASSLGPGPLGTEAFF TRBJ1-1 . TRBV7-2 .
TGTGCCAGCAGTCCGCAACTGGGCGCATCAGACTATGGCTACACCTTC CASSPQLGASDYGYTF TRBJ1-2 . TRBV27 .
TGTGCCAGCAGCCAGGACAGGGCTAACTATGGCTACACCTTC CASSQDRANYGYTF TRBJ1-2 . TRBV7-2 TRBD1
TGTGCCAGCAGCTCAGCGGGGTCTAAAGAGACCCAGTACTTC CASSSAGSKETQYF TRBJ2-5 . TRBV7-2 TRBD2
TGTGCCAGCAGCTCCGGGATCCATAATTCACCCCTCCACTTT CASSSGIHNSPLHF TRBJ1-6 . TRBV7-9 .
TGTGCCAGCGGACACCTCAACACCGGGGAGCTGTTTTTT CASGHLNTGELFF TRBJ2-2 . TRBV19 .
TGTGCCAGCAGCTTAGGTGGGCCAGGAAGCAATCAGCCCCAGCATTTT CASSLGGPGSNQPQHF TRBJ1-5 . TRBV7-8 .
TGCGCCAGCAGCCAAGATCGAGGGAATTCACCCCTCCACTTT CASSQDRGNSPLHF TRBJ1-6 . TRBV4-1 .
TGTGCCAGCAGCTTTTCGAACACCGGGGAGCTGTTTTTT CASSFSNTGELFF TRBJ2-2 . TRBV7-2 .
TGTGCCAGCTCACCACAGCCGTCGGGAGGCACAGATACGCAGTATTTT CASSPQPSGGTDTQYF TRBJ2-3 . TRBV18 .
TGTGCCAGCAGTTCAAGGGGGGGGGTCCCTAATGAGCAGTTCTTC CASSSRGGVPNEQFF TRBJ2-1 once TRBV27 .
TGCAGCGGGGACGGTCTGGGGATGAACACTGAAGCTTTCTTT CSGDGLGMNTEAFF TRBJ1-1 . TRBV29-1 .